This T cell receptor (beta chain) appears in the sequencing data of a study of human T cells and chemical hapten exposure. General study points: After DPC sensitization, TCRs above 1 in 1000 frequency showed no change.

The sample holds a few counts of this clonotype. Its antigen remains unidentified. As to time point: healthy volunteer bleed at 6 weeks. The template was total RNA from unfractionated whole blood. The library labeled individual cDNA molecules by adding unique molecular identifiers to them. Each CDR3 protein gets one entry after TCRdb re-called the RACE reads with MiXCR. The sample yields around 70,000 distinct CDR3 sequences, about 6% seen once. The sequence was collected from a female donor in good health. Some clones in this sample may be carry-over from other donors' samples. Source material: whole blood.

The CDR3 bases are TGTGCCAGCTCACCAGATGGGGTTTCGAACACCGGGGAGCTGTTTTTT. Its protein is CASSPDGVSNTGELFF. V gene TRBV18 combines with J gene TRBJ2-2, with D hard to call. This CDR3 is 16 amino acids long. V dropped 2 bases and J dropped 0 bases, with 10 bases sitting between them. Germline CDR1 is KGHSH and CDR2 is LQKENI.